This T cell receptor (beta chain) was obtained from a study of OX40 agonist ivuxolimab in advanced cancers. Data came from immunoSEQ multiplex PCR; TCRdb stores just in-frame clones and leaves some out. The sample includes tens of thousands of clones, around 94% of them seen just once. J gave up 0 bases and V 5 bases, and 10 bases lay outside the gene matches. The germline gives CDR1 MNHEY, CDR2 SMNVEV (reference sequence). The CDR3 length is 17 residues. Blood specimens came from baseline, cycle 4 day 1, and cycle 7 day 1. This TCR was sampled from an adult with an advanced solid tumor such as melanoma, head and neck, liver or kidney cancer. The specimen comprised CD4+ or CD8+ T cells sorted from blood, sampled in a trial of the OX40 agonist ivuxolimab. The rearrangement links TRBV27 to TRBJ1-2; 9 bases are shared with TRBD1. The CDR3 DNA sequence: TGTGCCAGCAGTGCTATCGGACAGGGGTGGGCTAACTATGGCTACACCTTC. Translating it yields CASSAIGQGWANYGYTF.